This passage covers 8 T cell receptor beta chains from one sample sequenced in a study of CD8 T cells in acute hepatitis C reinfection. Time point given: naive CD8 control sorted from an acute-time-point sample. The protocol was immunoSEQ multiplex PCR, while the TCRdb copy is restricted to in-frame clones and leaves out a portion. Of fewer than 40,000 clones in the sample, 80% to 90% were seen once. The sample comprised naive CD8+ T cells from PBMCs. The receptors here all came from a young woman who spontaneously cleared hepatitis C infection.

The V gene is TRBV5-1, the J gene TRBJ2-1; D is tentatively TRBD1 or TRBD2 (5 bases each). The germline V gene has CDR1 SGHRS and CDR2 YFSETQ. This CDR3 has 14 amino acids. Trimming removed 4 bases from V and 9 bases from J, with 17 bases in between. Here the CDR3 reads CASSPEGPPGEQFF. The CDR3, as DNA: TGCGCCAGCAGCCCAGAGGGACCCCCAGGTGAGCAGTTCTTC.

About this clone itself: The sample carries other DNA sequences with the same CDR3. The CDR3 nucleotides are TGTGCCAGCAGCCATAAAATAACAGGGGGCGATGGCTACACCTTC. Its protein product is CASSHKITGGDGYTF. The chain employs TRBV5-8 and TRBJ1-2, with 9 positions matching TRBD1. Germline CDR1 reads SGHTS; CDR2 reads YDEGEE. CDR3 length: 15 amino acids. J was trimmed by 6 bases and V by 4 bases; bases with no gene match: 10.

The chain is built from TRBV27 and TRBJ2-7, with 11 bases fitting TRBD2. V was pared by 6 bases and J by 4 bases, with 14 bases of the junction left unmatched. CDR3 length: 17 amino acids. Looked up from germline, CDR1 is MNHEY and CDR2 is SMNVEV (reference sequence). DNA for the CDR3: TGTGCCAGCAGCCTAGATCTAACTAGCGGGAGTTTTTACGAGCAGTACTTC. As protein: CASSLDLTSGSFYEQYF.

The chain couples TRBV4-1 to TRBJ2-3; D is tentatively TRBD1 or TRBD2 (5 bases each). Per germline, CDR1 MGHRA and CDR2 YSYEKL. V was trimmed by 4 bases and J by 4 bases, leaving 18 bases between them. This CDR3 spans 16 amino acids. CDR3 in amino acids: CASSPGPHPRADTQYF. CDR3 sequence (DNA): TGCGCCAGCAGCCCGGGGCCGCATCCTCGGGCAGATACGCAGTATTTT.

This chain uses TRBV18 with TRBJ2-1, with D uncertain. The CDR3 has 13 residues. The V end was cut by 1 base, the J end by 5 bases, with 6 bases between. The germline V gene has CDR1 KGHSH and CDR2 LQKENI. CDR3 residues: CASSPLPHNEQFF. CDR3 nucleotide sequence: TGTGCCAGCTCACCACTTCCTCACAATGAGCAGTTCTTC.

The CDR3: CAISSGAELHSYEQYF. DNA for the CDR3: TGTGCCATCAGTAGCGGGGCTGAACTGCACTCCTACGAGCAGTACTTC. V usage is TRBV10-3 and J usage is TRBJ2-7, with 7 bases identical to TRBD2. Germline CDR1 is ENHRY and CDR2 is SYGVKD. CDR3 size: 16 residues. Losses at the gene ends were 5 bases for V and 0 bases for J; bases not matched to a gene: 10.

V and J are TRBV7-3 and TRBJ1-2; D remains unclear. CDR1 and CDR2 from the germline V gene are SGHTA and FQGTGA. This CDR3 is 13 amino acids long. The V end lost 1 base, the J end lost 5 bases, and 8 bases lay between the germline ends. The CDR3 DNA reads as TGTGCCAGCAGCTTAATCCCAGAATATGGCTACACCTTC. Translation gives CASSLIPEYGYTF.

This sequence joins TRBV11-2 and TRBJ1-2; tentative D call: TRBD1 (5 bases). The CDR3 sequence is 15 residues long. Trimming removed 1 base at V and 8 bases at J, with 17 bases between. Per germline, CDR1 SGHAT and CDR2 FQNNGV. The CDR3 protein is CASSLGPGRSFGYTF. The CDR3 DNA follows: TGTGCCAGCAGCTTAGGTCCGGGACGATCTTTCGGCTACACCTTC.